The T cell receptor beta chain under discussion was sequenced for a study of siplizumab effects on memory and regulatory T cells. Study-level findings and limits: The mean Treg-derived percentage of mappable alloreactive CD4+ clones was about 70% with siplizumab compared with roughly 26% in controls. Siplizumab brought about a significant reduction in alloreactive sequences traceable to unstimulated CD4+ memory cells. Memory cells seemed less diverse than naive T cells, which also seemed major contributors to the alloresponse.

A word on this clone: What it recognizes is unknown.

The V segment lost 5 bases and the J segment 4 bases; nucleotides outside the gene matches: 11. Germline-derived CDR1 and CDR2 are SGHVS and FNYEAQ. The CDR3 consists of 17 residues. Assayed TCR templates numbered 90,000 to 100,000 for each sample. Sequencing used immunoSEQ multiplex PCR; TCRdb keeps in-frame clones, though not all of them. The sample contains around 100,000 clones, about 94% of which appear only once. The specimen sequenced was non-Treg CD4+ T cells sorted from blood. The chain carries TRBV7-6 and TRBJ2-3; 11 nucleotides agree with TRBD1. The receptor was isolated from a human donor in good health. Here the CDR3 DNA reads TGTGCCAGCAGCCCCAGGACAGGGGGCGCGTCTGCAGATACGCAGTATTTT. It is translated as CASSPRTGGASADTQYF.